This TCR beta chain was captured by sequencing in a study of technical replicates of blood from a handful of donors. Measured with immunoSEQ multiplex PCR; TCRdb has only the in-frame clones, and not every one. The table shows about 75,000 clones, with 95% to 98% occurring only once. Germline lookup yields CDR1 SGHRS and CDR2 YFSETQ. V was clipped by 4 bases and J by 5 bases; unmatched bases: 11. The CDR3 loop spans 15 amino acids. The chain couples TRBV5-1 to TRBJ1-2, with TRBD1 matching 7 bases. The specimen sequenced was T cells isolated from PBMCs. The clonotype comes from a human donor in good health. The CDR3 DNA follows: TGCGCCAGCAGCCGAATCGGGACAGCGAATTATGGCTACACCTTC. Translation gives CASSRIGTANYGYTF. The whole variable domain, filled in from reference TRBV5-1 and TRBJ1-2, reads KAGVTQTPRYLIKTRGQQVTLSCSPISGHRSVSWYQQTPGQGLQFLFEYFSETQRNKGNFPGRFSGRQFSNSRSEMNVSTLELGDSALYLCASSRIGTANYGYTFGSGTRLTVV.